This T cell receptor beta chain was captured in a study of T cell responses to AZD1222 COVID-19 vaccine. For this clone: The target antigen is unknown.

The data were produced by immunoSEQ multiplex PCR, yet TCRdb's version contains in-frame clones alone and is incomplete. This table holds roughly 75,000 clones, about 83% found once. The junction had 14 bases not matched to a gene; V was cut back by 9 bases and J by 5 bases. Germline V gene data show CDR1 as LNHDA and CDR2 as SQIVND (reference sequence). The length of the CDR3 is 15 residues. The study's findings and limits: Samples come after the peak T cell response, not at day 14.

This clonotype was obtained from an adult in good health. The sequenced sample was peripheral blood, obtained on day 0 of AZD1222 vaccination. The chain carries TRBV19 and TRBJ1-1; 8 bases agree with TRBD1. For the CDR3, the DNA is TGTGCCAGCGGTCGTGGACAGGGATTTTTAACTGAAGCTTTCTTT. This sequence encodes CASGRGQGFLTEAFF.